This T cell receptor (beta chain) was profiled in a study of blood T cell repertoires in COVID-19 (dated by TCRdb to 2018 to 2020). At the level of the whole study: Samples from collaborators originated in the United States, Italy and Spain and spanned both the acute and convalescent phases of COVID-19. The prospective study material was composed of cDNA or gDNA derived from T cells, B-cell-depleted T cells, or PBMCs. Deeply sampled blood TCRbeta repertoires from subjects exposed to, actively infected with, or recovered from COVID-19 were included in the dataset. The repertoires were released in a freely available public database intended as a resource for research on the immune response to SARS-CoV-2. Samples came from the ongoing ImmuneRACE study (first 160 participants) plus 1,254 subjects from 6 global collaborators. Sample metadata almost always included a de-identified subject ID, COVID-19 status, age in years and sex. Where available, HLA class I and class II types were obtained from metadata supplied by the sample provider rather than from assay-based typing. The investigation overall reported the following: Clinical and demographic metadata were provided uncurated, with the amount varying by source and participant.

Enrolling through a virtual design, the prospective study's participants ranged in age from roughly 18 to 89 years and lived across roughly 24 United States geographic areas. To assign participants to cohorts, the prospective study relied on clinical history that participants themselves reported in a screening survey and a study questionnaire. In the prospective study, whole blood, serum and a nasopharyngeal or oropharyngeal swab were collected from each participant by mobile phlebotomists. Over an approximately two-month period, participants in the prospective study had the option of providing additional blood draws and questionnaires. Before DNA extraction, blood samples from the prospective study were shipped at room temperature or frozen. This clone was recorded only once. Its specific antigen is unknown. No base quality information exists; no much larger clone differs at one position. The cysteine opens and the phenylalanine closes a CDR3 of 16 amino acids. The DNA shown is the 48-base CDR3, in frame from base 1. The germline V gene provides CDR1 MDHEN and CDR2 SYDVKM. Relative to germline, V is missing 8 bases and J is missing 1 base, with 8 bases of the junction outside any gene match.

The immunoSEQ Assay, a bias-controlled multiplex PCR, was used to amplify TCRbeta CDR3 regions from genomic DNA. Turning to the authors' computational methods: Within the assay, amplification of reference gene primers was used to estimate how many nucleated cells each sample contained. Sequence reads were collapsed and filtered to measure the absolute abundance of every unique TCRbeta CDR3 rearrangement. For each sample, productive Simpson clonality was calculated as the square root of Simpson's diversity index across productive rearrangements. This immuneACCESS table, as held by TCRdb, lists in-frame sequences with V and J called but not all clones. Of the missing ones, under half trace to an unresolved V gene in checked studies; the others have no known cause. Clone size and the V and J calls come from that table; the DNA yielded D and trimming. Counted in this sample were a few hundred thousand clones; 80% to 90% of them appeared once. 3% to 4% of the sample comes from the top ten.

The clonotype comes from a middle-aged woman with acute COVID-19. The chain uses TRBV28 and TRBJ2-6; a stretch of 7 junction bases matches TRBD2. The sequencing input was PBMCs or T cells enriched from blood (not recorded which). The CDR3 region has the sequence CASHAGVRSGANVLTF. The DNA reads as follows: TGTGCCAGCCATGCGGGAGTTCGGTCTGGGGCCAACGTCCTGACTTTC.